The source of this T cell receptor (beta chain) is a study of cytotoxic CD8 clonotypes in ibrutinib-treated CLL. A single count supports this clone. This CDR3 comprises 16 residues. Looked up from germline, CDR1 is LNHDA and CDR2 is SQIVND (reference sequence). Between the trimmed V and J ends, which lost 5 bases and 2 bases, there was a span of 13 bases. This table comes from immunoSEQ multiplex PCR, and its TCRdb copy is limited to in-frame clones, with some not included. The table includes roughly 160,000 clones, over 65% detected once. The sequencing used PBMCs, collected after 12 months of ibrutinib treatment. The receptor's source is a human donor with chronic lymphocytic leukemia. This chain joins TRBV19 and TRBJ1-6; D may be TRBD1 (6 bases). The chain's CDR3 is CASSDPTGAYNSPLHF. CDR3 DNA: TGTGCCAGTAGTGACCCGACAGGCGCCTATAATTCACCCCTCCACTTT.